The 9 T cell receptor beta chains reported below all come from one sample, sequenced in a study of cytomegalovirus exposure and HLA in healthy donors. The PCR was carried out with 60 Vbeta primers and 13 Jbeta primers. Here immunoSEQ multiplex PCR was the method, and the copy in TCRdb shows in-frame clones only, minus some. Of under 200,000 clones in the sample, around 85% were seen once. The sample consisted of PBMCs. These receptors all come from a man aged 45 to 65 in good health and CMV-seropositive.

J is TRBJ1-2 and V is TRBV28; TRBD1 matches at 10 bases. CDR1 MDHEN and CDR2 SYDVKM come from the germline V gene. The J segment lost 3 bases and the V segment lost 2 bases, leaving 9 bases of the junction unmatched. This CDR3 has 17 residues. The CDR3 sequence is CASSLGIGGTGDYGYTF. The CDR3 coding sequence is TGTGCCAGCAGTTTAGGGATAGGGGGGACAGGGGACTATGGCTACACCTTC.

The chain uses TRBV27 and TRBJ2-5, with 9 bases aligning to TRBD2. The CDR3 runs to 19 residues. CDR1 is MNHEY and CDR2 is SMNVEV in the germline V gene (reference sequence). V lost 5 bases and J lost 4; bases outside the gene matches: 20. DNA of the CDR3: TGTGCCAGCAGTACTCGGGGGCTCAGCGGGAGGAGGGACGGAGAGACCCAGTACTTC. Translating it yields CASSTRGLSGRRDGETQYF.

This sequence joins TRBV5-1 and TRBJ2-7; TRBD2 is a possible D gene (5 bases). V lost 4 bases and J 4 bases, leaving 18 bases between the germline ends. Germline CDR1 and CDR2: SGHRS and YFSETQ. This CDR3 is 15 amino acids long. In nucleotides, the CDR3 is TGCGCCAGCAGCGGCGGGCCCCACGGGGTTTACGAGCAGTACTTC. It yields the protein CASSGGPHGVYEQYF.

The CDR3 DNA reads TGTGCCAGCAGTTTGGCTAGCGGAGTGTACCAAGAGACCCAGTACTTC. Protein: CASSLASGVYQETQYF. This chain uses TRBV27 with TRBJ2-5; TRBD2 agrees at 7 bases. Germline-derived CDR1 and CDR2 are MNHEY and SMNVEV (reference sequence). This CDR3 contains 16 residues. V was pared by 3 bases and J by 0 bases, with 7 bases of the junction left unmatched.

This clone was detected a few times. The J gene is TRBJ2-5, the V gene TRBV5-1; 15 bases fit TRBD2. Trimming at V came to 6 bases and at J to 5 bases, leaving 14 bases not matched to a gene. The CDR3 spans 18 residues. The germline gives CDR1 SGHRS, CDR2 YFSETQ. CDR3 in amino acids: CASKGGRTSGGAGETQYF. DNA for the CDR3: TGCGCCAGCAAAGGGGGCCGGACTAGCGGGGGGGCCGGGGAGACCCAGTACTTC.

The rearrangement joins TRBV18 to TRBJ2-7; 9 positions agree with TRBD2. Germline assignment: CDR1 KGHSH and CDR2 LQKENI. J was trimmed by 6 bases and V by 6 bases; bases with no gene match: 6. CDR3 length: 13 residues. CDR3 loop: CASSREGLGEQYF. CDR3 sequence (DNA): TGTGCCAGCTCGCGGGAGGGCCTGGGCGAGCAGTACTTC.

The chain employs TRBV6-5 and TRBJ2-7; 9 nucleotides match TRBD1. The CDR3 has 14 residues. The junction had 7 bases not matched to a gene; V was cut back by 6 bases and J by 4 bases. The germline V gene has CDR1 MNHEY and CDR2 SVGAGI. This CDR3 reads CASSSGTGFYEQYF. As DNA, the CDR3 is TGTGCCAGCAGCTCCGGGACAGGGTTTTACGAGCAGTACTTC.

This chain connects TRBV30 to TRBJ1-4, with D possibly matching TRBD1 (5 bases). V was pared by 8 bases and J by 5 bases, with 15 bases between. The germline gives CDR1 GTSNPN, CDR2 SVGIG (reference sequence). The length of the CDR3 is 13 residues. The chain's CDR3 is CALLGTSNEKLFF. CDR3 sequence (DNA): TGTGCCCTACTGGGGACTTCGAATGAAAAACTGTTTTTT. The complete variable domain, with remaining parts taken from reference TRBV30 and TRBJ1-4, reads SQTIHQWPATLVQPVGSPLSLECTVEGTSNPNLYWYRQAAGRGLQLLFYSVGIGQISSEVPQNLSASRPQDRQFILSSKKLLLSDSGFYLCALLGTSNEKLFFGSGTQLSVL.

The V gene is TRBV5-1, the J gene TRBJ2-1, with 7 bases matching TRBD1. Unmatched junction bases numbered 4, after V lost 4 bases and J lost 6 bases. This CDR3 has 13 residues. The germline V gene encodes CDR1 SGHRS and CDR2 YFSETQ. The CDR3 DNA reads TGCGCCAGCAGCGAGGGACAGCGCAATGAGCAGTTCTTC. It codes for CASSEGQRNEQFF.